Shown below are 8 T cell receptor beta chains from a single sample sequenced in a study of blood T cells in healthy people across ages. PCR was performed a second time for roughly 7 to 11 cycles using a sample-barcoded 5' primer and a J-beta primer mix. TCRdb independently ran MiXCR on the 5' RACE reads; one entry per CDR3 protein. This table has more than 1,000,000 distinct CDR3 sequences, approximately 26% appearing once. These data also formed part of another study, on T cells of mothers and their children.

The sample consisted of blood. These receptors were taken from a girl aged 2 to 9 in good health.

The genes are TRBV9 and TRBJ2-7; the D gene is possibly TRBD2 (6 bases). This CDR3 is built from 14 residues. V lost 3 bases and J 2 bases, leaving 12 bases between the germline ends. CDR1 is SGDLS and CDR2 is YYNGEE in the germline V gene. The CDR3 here is CASSDRDSAYEQYF. CDR3 sequence (DNA): TGTGCCAGCAGCGACCGGGACTCGGCCTACGAGCAGTACTTC.

The rearrangement links TRBV3-1 to TRBJ2-7; possible D gene TRBD1, 6 bases. The CDR3 has 16 residues. V lost 1 base to trimming and J lost 7 bases, with 20 bases between them. CDR1 is LGHDT and CDR2 is YNNKEL in the germline V gene (reference sequence). CDR3 in amino acids: CASSQGNRVDEWEQYF. The CDR3 coding sequence is TGTGCCAGCAGCCAAGGTAACAGGGTGGACGAGTGGGAGCAGTACTTC.

The chain links TRBV9 to TRBJ2-2; D not resolved. The germline gives CDR1 SGDLS, CDR2 YYNGEE. CDR3 length equals 13 residues. V was trimmed by 3 bases and J by 4 bases, leaving 7 bases between them. DNA for the CDR3: TGTGCCAGCAGCGCGACCACCACCGGGGAGCTGTTTTTT. Protein sequence: CASSATTTGELFF.

The sample holds a few counts of this clonotype. The chain carries TRBV10-1 and TRBJ2-1; D remains ambiguous. The CDR3 extends over 16 amino acids. The V end lost 1 base, the J end lost 6 bases, and 16 bases lay between the germline ends. Germline V gives CDR1 WNHNN, CDR2 SYGVQD (reference sequence). This chain's CDR3 is CASSEYRRAYSNEQFF. The CDR3, as DNA: TGCGCCAGCAGTGAGTATCGAAGGGCCTATAGCAATGAGCAGTTCTTC.

This clonotype turned up a few times. This chain connects TRBV6-5 to TRBJ1-2, with D tentatively TRBD1 (5 bases). V shed 6 bases and J shed 1 base, with 15 bases lying between them. Per the germline V gene, CDR1 is MNHEY and CDR2 is SVGAGI. The CDR3 runs to 15 residues. The CDR3 nucleotides read TGTGCCAGCAGCCCCACAGGAACCAATAACTATGGCTACACCTTC. Translating it yields CASSPTGTNNYGYTF.

V is TRBV11-2 and J is TRBJ2-1; 10 bases line up with TRBD1. This CDR3 has 16 amino acids. V lost 5 bases to trimming and J lost 7 bases; unmatched junction nucleotides: 11. In germline, CDR1 is SGHAT, CDR2 FQNNGV. Written as DNA, the CDR3 is TGTGCCAGCAGCGCCCGACAGGGGGCGATTTGGAATGAGCAGTTCTTC. Protein product: CASSARQGAIWNEQFF.

Only a few counts were recorded for this clonotype. The chain recombines TRBV20-1 with TRBJ1-5, with D uncertain. The CDR3 is 16 amino acids. Per germline, CDR1 DFQATT and CDR2 SNEGSKA (reference sequence). Trimming cost V 0 bases and J 0 bases, with 12 bases left between them. The CDR3 nucleotides are TGCAGTGCTAGAGATTCCGCACAGTATAGCAATCAGCCCCAGCATTTT. This sequence encodes CSARDSAQYSNQPQHF.

This clonotype has just a few counts. The chain's CDR3 is CASSHTTATDTQYF. CDR3 bases: TGTGCCAGCAGCCATACGACAGCCACAGATACGCAGTATTTT. This chain links TRBV3-1 with TRBJ2-3; D possibly corresponds to TRBD1 (5 bases). The CDR3 covers 14 residues. The V gene lost 3 bases and the J gene lost 2 bases, with 9 bases spanning the gap. The V gene's germline CDR1 is LGHDT and CDR2 YNNKEL (reference sequence).